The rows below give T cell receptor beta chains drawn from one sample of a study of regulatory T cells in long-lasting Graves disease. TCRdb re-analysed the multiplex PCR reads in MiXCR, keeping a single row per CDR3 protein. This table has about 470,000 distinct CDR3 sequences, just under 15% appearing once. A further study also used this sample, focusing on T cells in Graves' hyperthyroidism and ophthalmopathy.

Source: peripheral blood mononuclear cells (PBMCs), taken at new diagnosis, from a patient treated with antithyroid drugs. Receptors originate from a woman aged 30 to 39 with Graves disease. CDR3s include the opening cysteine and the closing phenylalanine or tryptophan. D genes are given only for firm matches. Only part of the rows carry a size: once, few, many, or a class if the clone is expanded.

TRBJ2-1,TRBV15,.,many,TGTGCCACCAGCAGAGATCATAGCCGAATTATCAACAATGAGCAGTTCTTC,CATSRDHSRIINNEQFF
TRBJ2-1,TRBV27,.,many,TGTGCCACCCGAGGGACGGAGAGCTCCTACAATGAGCAGTTCTTC,CATRGTESSYNEQFF
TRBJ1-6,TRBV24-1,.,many,TGTGCCACCAGTGGGGCAGGGAGCAATTCACCCCTCCACTTT,CATSGAGSNSPLHF
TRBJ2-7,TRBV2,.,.,TGTGCCAGCACCGAGGTGGGGCAGAACGGGAACGAGCAGTACTTC,CASTEVGQNGNEQYF
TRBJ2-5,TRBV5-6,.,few,TGTGCCAGCAGCTTGGTGTTAGAGACCCAGTACTTC,CASSLVLETQYF
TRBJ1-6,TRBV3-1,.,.,TGTGCCAGCAGCCAAGAACTGGGGGTATATAATTCACCCCTCCACTTT,CASSQELGVYNSPLHF
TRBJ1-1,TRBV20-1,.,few,TGCAGTGCCCGCGGGGCAGGGGACACTGAAGCTTTCTTT,CSARGAGDTEAFF
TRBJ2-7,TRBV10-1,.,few,TGCGCCAGCAGTGATGGGGTTTCGGCCGAGCAGTACTTC,CASSDGVSAEQYF
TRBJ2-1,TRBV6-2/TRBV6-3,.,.,TGTGCCAGCAGTTACAGCGGTCCCATTTACAATGAGCAGTTCTTC,CASSYSGPIYNEQFF
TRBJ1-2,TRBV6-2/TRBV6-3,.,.,TGTGCCAGCAGTTACTCAGGGAGCTATGGCTACACCTTC,CASSYSGSYGYTF
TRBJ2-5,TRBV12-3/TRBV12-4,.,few,TGTGCCAGCAGTAGGACCACGAAGGTTGAGACCCAGTACTTC,CASSRTTKVETQYF